A selection of T cell receptor beta chains follows, all from one sample in a study of T cell changes during pregnancy in multiple sclerosis. Libraries were prepared by immunoSEQ multiplex PCR; TCRdb keeps only in-frame clonotypes and omits some of them. The sample has around 40,000 clones, 92% seen once. Sequenced here: CD4+ T cells from peripheral blood mononuclear cells, sampled in the third trimester of pregnancy. The receptors originated from a female donor with multiple sclerosis, enrolled in a pregnancy study. Each CDR3 is given with its conserved first and last residue. D genes are given only for firm matches. Expanded clones get a size class; other rows say once, few or many, or leave the size out.

TRBJ1-1,TRBV15,.,TRBD1,TGTGCCACCAGCGTCCGGACCGGGACAGCCAACACTGAAGCTTTCTTT,CATSVRTGTANTEAFF
TRBJ2-6,TRBV5-1,.,TRBD1,TGCGCCAGCAGCCCGGACCGGGACAGCAACACCAACGTCCTGACTTTC,CASSPDRDSNTNVLTF
TRBJ2-3,TRBV6-1,few,TRBD2,TGTGCCAGCAGACAACTAGCGGGGCACACAGATACGCAGTATTTT,CASRQLAGHTDTQYF
TRBJ2-3,TRBV11-3,.,.,TGTGCCAGCAGCTTAGATGTCAGCGTAACAGATACGCAGTATTTT,CASSLDVSVTDTQYF
TRBJ1-3,TRBV18,once,.,TGTGCCAGCTCACCGGAGGGCTTGGGAAACACCATATATTTT,CASSPEGLGNTIYF
TRBJ1-5,TRBV28,.,TRBD1,TGTACCAGCGGTAGGGGGCAGACCGGCAATCAGCCCCAGCATTTT,CTSGRGQTGNQPQHF
TRBJ2-1,TRBV9,.,TRBD1,TGTGCCAGCAGCGTAGCTGGGGGGACAGGGTACAATGAGCAGTTCTTC,CASSVAGGTGYNEQFF
TRBJ2-7,TRBV18,.,TRBD2,TGTGCCAGCTCACCAAAATCTCTAGCGGGAGGTAAGGAGCAGTACTTC,CASSPKSLAGGKEQYF
TRBJ2-7,TRBV19,once,TRBD1,TGTGCCAGTAGTACGTGGACAGGGGGGTACGAGCAGTACTTC,CASSTWTGGYEQYF
TRBJ2-1,TRBV4-1,.,TRBD2,TGCGCCAGCAGCCAATCTAGCGGGGGCTCCTACAATGAGCAGTTCTTC,CASSQSSGGSYNEQFF
TRBJ2-7,TRBV5-1,.,TRBD1,TGCGCCAGCAGCGGAAAGGGACAGTCAGGGTTTGAGCAGTACTTC,CASSGKGQSGFEQYF
TRBJ2-7,TRBV15,.,TRBD1,TGTGCCACCAGCAGAGGGCAGGGGGCGGGCGAGCAGTACTTC,CATSRGQGAGEQYF
TRBJ1-2,TRBV14,.,.,TGTGCCAGCAGCCAAGACAGGTCTTATGGCTACACCTTC,CASSQDRSYGYTF
TRBJ1-3,TRBV5-1,.,.,TGCGCCAGCAGCTTGGAACCCGACAGCGCTTCCTCTGGAAACACCATATATTTT,CASSLEPDSASSGNTIYF
TRBJ2-1,TRBV18,.,.,TGTGCCAGCTCACCTTTAGCGGCTAATACCAATGAGCAGTTCTTC,CASSPLAANTNEQFF
TRBJ2-7,TRBV7-2,.,.,TGTGCCAGCAGCTTAGATTCGGCGGGGGAGCAGTACTTC,CASSLDSAGEQYF
TRBJ2-7,TRBV18,.,.,TGTGCCAGCTCACCACAGCCGGCGGTAAGCTCCTACGAGCAGTACTTC,CASSPQPAVSSYEQYF
TRBJ1-2,TRBV28,.,TRBD1,TGTGCCAGCAGTTCGGGACAGGGGGCGGACCTCCACGGCTACACCTTC,CASSSGQGADLHGYTF
TRBJ2-5,TRBV18,.,TRBD2,TGTGCCAGCTCACCCTTAGCGGGAGGCGGAGAGACCCAGTACTTC,CASSPLAGGGETQYF
TRBJ1-1,TRBV19,.,.,TGTGCCAGTACCCCGGGCCGAGACAGTTCCACTGAAGCTTTCTTT,CASTPGRDSSTEAFF
TRBJ2-5,TRBV11-2,.,.,TGTGCCAGCAGCTTAGGTCAGGCCCAAGAGACCCAGTACTTC,CASSLGQAQETQYF
TRBJ1-2,TRBV19,.,.,TGTGCCAGTAGTGTCGACATATCCTATGGCTACACCTTC,CASSVDISYGYTF
TRBJ2-7,TRBV7-9,.,TRBD1,TGTGCCAGCAGCTCGGGACAGGGGTCCTACGAGCAGTACTTC,CASSSGQGSYEQYF
TRBJ2-3,TRBV27,.,.,TGTGCCAGCAGCCAACAGGACCCGCACACAGATACGCAGTATTTT,CASSQQDPHTDTQYF
TRBJ2-7,TRBV7-6,.,.,TGTGCCAGCAGCTTACTCGGACACGAATCCTACGAGCAGTACTTC,CASSLLGHESYEQYF
TRBJ1-1,TRBV5-1,.,TRBD1,TGCGCCAGCAGCTGGAACCCAGGGGGTGGAAGGAACACTGAAGCTTTCTTT,CASSWNPGGGRNTEAFF
TRBJ1-5,TRBV28,.,.,TGTGCCAGCAGTCCAATCCGTGGAGTCAATCAGCCCCAGCATTTT,CASSPIRGVNQPQHF
TRBJ2-5,TRBV5-6,.,.,TGTGCCAGCAGCTTGGGGACTCAAGACGGGACCCAGTACTTC,CASSLGTQDGTQYF
TRBJ2-7,TRBV5-1,.,TRBD1,TGCGCCAGCAGCTCCTGGGACAGGGAATACGAGCAGTACTTC,CASSSWDREYEQYF
TRBJ1-1,TRBV4-1,few,TRBD1,TGCGCCAGCAGCCCTCGGGGGGGACAGACGAACACTGAAGCTTTCTTT,CASSPRGGQTNTEAFF
TRBJ2-5,TRBV4-1,.,.,TGCGCCAGCACCTCAAACGCGGGCCTCCCCACCCAGTACTTC,CASTSNAGLPTQYF
TRBJ2-3,TRBV30,.,TRBD2,TGTGCCTGGAGTGTGGGGGGAGGGGGCACAGATACGCAGTATTTT,CAWSVGGGGTDTQYF
TRBJ1-2,TRBV18,once,TRBD1,TGTGCCAGCTCACCGGACAGGGATTATGGCTACACCTTC,CASSPDRDYGYTF
TRBJ2-3,TRBV5-5,.,TRBD2,TGTGCCAGCAGCTTGGTGGGGACTACCCAAGATACGCAGTATTTT,CASSLVGTTQDTQYF
TRBJ1-1,TRBV6-4,.,.,TGTGCCAGCAGTGACCAGTCGGGGAACACTGAAGCTTTCTTT,CASSDQSGNTEAFF
TRBJ2-3,TRBV25-1,.,TRBD2,TGTGCCAGCAGGACTAGCGGGAGGGCCGTTAATACGCAGTATTTT,CASRTSGRAVNTQYF
TRBJ1-4,TRBV7-2,.,.,TGTGCCAGCAGCTTGGGTGTTAAGGACAGCCGTAATGAAAAACTGTTTTTT,CASSLGVKDSRNEKLFF
TRBJ1-1,TRBV28,once,.,TGTGCCAGCAGTTTATATGGGGGGGAGTGGACTGAAGCTTTCTTT,CASSLYGGEWTEAFF
TRBJ2-7,TRBV14,.,TRBD2,TGTGCCAGAGCGGGAATCTCCTACGAGCAGTACTTC,CARAGISYEQYF
TRBJ1-1,TRBV6-4,.,TRBD1,TGTGCCAGCAGGGGGACAGCCATGAACACTGAAGCTTTCTTT,CASRGTAMNTEAFF
TRBJ1-1,TRBV6-5,.,.,TGTGCCAGCAGTTACTCTACGCCTAACCGGGGAATTGAAGCTTTCTTT,CASSYSTPNRGIEAFF
TRBJ1-2,TRBV7-7,once,.,TGTGCCAGCAGCGCGGAGGAACCAGGATTTCATGGCTACACCTTC,CASSAEEPGFHGYTF
TRBJ2-4,TRBV12-5,.,TRBD2,TGTGCTAGTGGTCCGGGGGGGGGAAACATTCAGTACTTC,CASGPGGGNIQYF
TRBJ2-2,TRBV5-1,.,TRBD2,TGCGCCAGCAGCCTGATAGGACTAGCGCGCACCGGGGAGCTGTTTTTT,CASSLIGLARTGELFF
TRBJ1-1,TRBV6-4,.,TRBD1,TGTGCCAGCAGTGTCGAAGGGACAGGGGAAGGGGAAGCTTTCTTT,CASSVEGTGEGEAFF
TRBJ2-1,TRBV19,.,.,TGTGCCAGTAGTCCACGACTCATGAGTCGGCTCAACAATGAGCAGTTCTTC,CASSPRLMSRLNNEQFF
TRBJ2-1,TRBV7-3,.,TRBD2,TGTGCCAGCAGCTTAAATAGCGGGAGTGTCGATGAGCAGTTCTTC,CASSLNSGSVDEQFF
TRBJ2-7,TRBV18,.,TRBD2,TGTGCCAGCCCGGGAAGACTAGCGGGCGAGGACTCCTACGAGCAGTACTTC,CASPGRLAGEDSYEQYF
TRBJ1-1,TRBV28,.,.,TGTGCCAGCAGTATCGGGACAATAAGTTCAGCTTTCTTT,CASSIGTISSAFF
TRBJ1-2,TRBV7-2,.,.,TGTGCCAGCAGCGCCCACGAGGGCTACACCTTC,CASSAHEGYTF
TRBJ2-5,TRBV12-5,.,TRBD2,TGTGCTAGCGCTCCGGGACTAGCGGGAGGAGAATGGGAGACCCAGTACTTC,CASAPGLAGGEWETQYF
TRBJ2-5,TRBV5-8,once,.,TGTGCCAGCAGCTTGGGGGAGTCGGGGCAAGAGACCCAGTACTTC,CASSLGESGQETQYF